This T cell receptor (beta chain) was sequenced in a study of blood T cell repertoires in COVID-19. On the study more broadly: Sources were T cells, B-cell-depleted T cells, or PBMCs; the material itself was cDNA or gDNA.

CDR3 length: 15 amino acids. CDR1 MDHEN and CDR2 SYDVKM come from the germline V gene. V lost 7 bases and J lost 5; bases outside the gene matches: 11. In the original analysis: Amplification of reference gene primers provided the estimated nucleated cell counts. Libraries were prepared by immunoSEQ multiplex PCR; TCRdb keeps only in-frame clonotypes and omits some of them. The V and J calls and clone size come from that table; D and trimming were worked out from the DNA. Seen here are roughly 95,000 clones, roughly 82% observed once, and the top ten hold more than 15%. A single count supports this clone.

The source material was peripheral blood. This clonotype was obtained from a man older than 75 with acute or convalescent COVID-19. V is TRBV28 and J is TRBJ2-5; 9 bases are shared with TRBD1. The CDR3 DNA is TGTGCCAGCACCCCCGGGACAGGGAGGTATGAGACCCAGTACTTC. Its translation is CASTPGTGRYETQYF.